The 22 T cell receptor beta chains listed next were all sequenced from one sample in a study of patients and donors after allogeneic stem cell transplantation. TCRdb reprocessed the RT-PCR reads via MiXCR and lists one record per CDR3 protein. This sample carries a few hundred thousand distinct CDR3 sequences, more than 35% of them seen once, and the ten largest clones take about 9.9%. The sample taken for sequencing was blood, either unsorted or a sorted T cell fraction (not recorded which). The receptors stem from a human donor who was either an allogeneic HSCT recipient or a stem cell or donor lymphocyte infusion donor (not recorded which). It is not recorded whose cells these are; they may come from a transplant donor.

V is TRBV4-1 and J is TRBJ1-4; maybe TRBD1 (6 bases). The CDR3 extends over 16 amino acids. Trimming left V 0 bases short and J 8 bases short, with 16 bases between. Germline-derived CDR1 and CDR2 are MGHRA and YSYEKL. The CDR3 DNA reads TGCGCCAGCAGCCAAGATCGATCAGGGCAGGGGGAAAAACTGTTTTTT. Protein sequence: CASSQDRSGQGEKLFF.

The V call is TRBV12-3 or TRBV12-4, the J call TRBJ1-1; D is undetermined. V lost 3 bases, J lost 4 bases, and 9 bases lay in between. This CDR3 comprises 13 residues. This CDR3 reads CASSLNRRTEAFF. Here the CDR3 DNA reads TGTGCCAGCAGTTTGAACCGGCGCACTGAAGCTTTCTTT.

The chain has TRBV5-1 and TRBJ1-4; 7 bases align to TRBD1. The CDR3 is 17 amino acids. Trimming took 0 bases from V and 0 from J; bases not matched to a gene: 5. Germline CDR1 reads SGHRS; CDR2 reads YFSETQ. DNA for the CDR3: TGCGCCAGCAGCTTGGTGGGGACAGATCCAACTAATGAAAAACTGTTTTTT. Translating gives CASSLVGTDPTNEKLFF.

The V and J genes are TRBV12-3 or TRBV12-4 and TRBJ1-5; D not resolved. This CDR3 is built from 17 residues. V gave up 6 bases and J gave up 0 bases, with 18 bases separating them. The CDR3 region is CASRLQSGRYSNQPQHF. The CDR3 DNA follows: TGTGCCAGCAGGTTACAGTCCGGACGGTATAGCAATCAGCCCCAGCATTTT.

The chain couples TRBV28 to TRBJ1-1; D is undetermined. The CDR3 has 13 amino acids. V gave up 7 bases and J gave up 2 bases, with 11 bases separating them. The germline V gene has CDR1 MDHEN and CDR2 SYDVKM. CDR3 nucleotide sequence: TGTGCCAGCATTCTGAGAGGCAACACTGAAGCTTTCTTT. Translated, it gives CASILRGNTEAFF.

This clonotype was counted between two and nine times. This chain links TRBV5-5 with TRBJ1-2, with D hard to call. This CDR3 spans 16 amino acids. From germline, CDR1 is SGHKS and CDR2 YYEKEE (reference sequence). Trimming cost V 0 bases and J 2 bases, with 14 bases left between them. The CDR3 nucleotides read TGTGCCAGCAGCTTGGCCTCGTCTGGGATGAACTATGGCTACACCTTC. It is translated as CASSLASSGMNYGYTF.

The rearrangement links TRBV20-1 to TRBJ2-7; the D is unclear. This CDR3 comprises 13 residues. Trimming removed 4 bases at V and 0 bases at J, with 10 bases between. From germline, CDR1 is DFQATT and CDR2 SNEGSKA (reference sequence). The CDR3 DNA sequence: TGCAGTGCTAATATAGGCCTCTCCTACGAGCAGTACTTC. This sequence encodes CSANIGLSYEQYF.

The genes are TRBV12-3 or TRBV12-4 and TRBJ2-1, with 8 nucleotides matching TRBD2. The CDR3 length is 15 residues. Trimming took 1 base from V and 3 from J; bases not matched to a gene: 2. CDR3 bases: TGTGCCAGCAGTTTAGGCGGGGGGCTCTACAATGAGCAGTTCTTC. Its protein is CASSLGGGLYNEQFF.

V is TRBV7-8 and J is TRBJ1-4, with TRBD1 identical over 8 bases. Trimming took 5 bases from V and 5 from J; bases not matched to a gene: 10. CDR1 and CDR2 (germline): SGHVS, FQNEAQ. CDR3 length: 16 amino acids. The CDR3 sequence is CASSIDRGPANEKLFF. CDR3 nucleotide sequence: TGTGCCAGCAGCATTGACAGGGGCCCAGCGAATGAAAAACTGTTTTTT.

The J gene is TRBJ2-2, the V gene TRBV5-1; D uncertain. The CDR3 extends over 12 amino acids. CDR1 is SGHRS, CDR2 YFSETQ, per germline. Trimming removed 1 base at V and 6 bases at J, with 4 bases between. CDR3 in DNA: TGCGCCAGCAGCTTGACAGCCGGGGAGCTGTTTTTT. Its translation: CASSLTAGELFF. Combining the CDR3 with reference TRBV5-1 and TRBJ2-2 gives the whole variable domain KAGVTQTPRYLIKTRGQQVTLSCSPISGHRSVSWYQQTPGQGLQFLFEYFSETQRNKGNFPGRFSGRQFSNSRSEMNVSTLELGDSALYLCASSLTAGELFFGEGSRLTVL.

The V and J genes are TRBV9 and TRBJ1-1; D gene ambiguous. Germline V gene data show CDR1 as SGDLS and CDR2 as YYNGEE. The CDR3 loop spans 15 amino acids. The V gene lost 0 bases and the J gene lost 4 bases, with 13 bases spanning the gap. The CDR3 region is CASSVGGIPGTEAFF. CDR3 bases: TGTGCCAGCAGCGTAGGAGGAATTCCGGGCACTGAAGCTTTCTTT.

The chain is built from TRBV5-1 and TRBJ1-4; 8 bases line up with TRBD1. CDR3 length: 16 residues. V shed 1 base and J 4 bases; nucleotides not matched to a gene: 6. The V gene's germline CDR1 is SGHRS and CDR2 YFSETQ. CDR3 nucleotide sequence: TGCGCCAGCAGCTTGCGGCAGGGGGCCTTTAATGAAAAACTGTTTTTT. It codes for CASSLRQGAFNEKLFF.

The chain is built from TRBV3-1 and TRBJ2-3, with D tentatively TRBD2 (5 bases). The CDR3 has 15 residues. V was trimmed by 2 bases and J by 3 bases, leaving 12 bases between them. CDR1 and CDR2 from the germline V gene are LGHDT and YNNKEL (reference sequence). The CDR3 loop is CASSQPGMGTDTQYF. The CDR3 bases are TGTGCCAGCAGCCAACCGGGAATGGGGACAGATACGCAGTATTTT.

The chain links TRBV6-1 to TRBJ2-3, with D hard to call. Trimming stripped 6 bases from V and 8 bases from J, with 9 bases between. The CDR3 runs to 11 residues. Germline V CDR1 and CDR2: MNHNS, SASEGT. CDR3 DNA sequence: TGTGCCAGCAGCGATCCGGGTACGCAGTATTTT. This encodes CASSDPGTQYF.

This clonotype was seen a handful of times. V gene TRBV6-2 or TRBV6-3 combines with J gene TRBJ1-2; D perhaps matches TRBD1 (6 bases). The V gene lost 6 bases and the J gene lost 4 bases, with 18 bases spanning the gap. The CDR3 consists of 15 residues. The germline gives CDR1 MNHEY, CDR2 SVGEGT. CDR3 coding DNA: TGTGCCAGCAGGCCGGCTCTGGACAGATCCTATGGCTACACCTTC. Translating gives CASRPALDRSYGYTF.

The V call is TRBV4-2, the J call TRBJ2-2; D is unclear. V gave up 1 base and J gave up 4 bases, with 13 bases separating them. This CDR3 has 16 amino acids. CDR1 is LGHNA and CDR2 is YNFKEQ in the germline V gene. The DNA for the CDR3 is TGTGCCAGCAGCCAAGGTCAACTGGGCGGCACCGGGGAGCTGTTTTTT. Encoded protein: CASSQGQLGGTGELFF.

The chain employs TRBV28 and TRBJ2-7, with D possibly called TRBD1 or TRBD2 (5 bases each). Germline V gene data show CDR1 as MDHEN and CDR2 as SYDVKM. The CDR3 has 15 residues. V dropped 3 bases and J dropped 2 bases, with 14 bases sitting between them. Written as DNA, the CDR3 is TGTGCCAGCAGTTTGTGGGACGGTTCTCCCTACGAGCAGTACTTC. This encodes CASSLWDGSPYEQYF.

This clonotype appeared a few times. This chain uses TRBV20-1 with TRBJ2-3; D is unresolved. With 5 bases removed from V and 6 bases from J, the gap between germline ends came to 12 bases. The CDR3 consists of 12 residues. In germline, CDR1 is DFQATT, CDR2 SNEGSKA (reference sequence). The CDR3 DNA is TGCAGTGCTTTGCGCCCGGCGGATACGCAGTATTTT. As protein: CSALRPADTQYF.

The V and J genes are TRBV28 and TRBJ2-7, with D unclear. There are 15 residues in the CDR3. Germline V gives CDR1 MDHEN, CDR2 SYDVKM. V was clipped by 1 base and J by 5 bases, with 15 bases between them. The CDR3 coding sequence is TGTGCCAGCAGTTTATCCGGGCCGAAAAGCCACGAGCAGTACTTC. Translation: CASSLSGPKSHEQYF.

This chain connects TRBV5-1 to TRBJ2-3; TRBD1 matches at 7 bases. CDR1 and CDR2 (germline): SGHRS, YFSETQ. V lost 4 bases, J lost 11 bases, and 7 bases stayed unmatched. This CDR3 has 12 amino acids. The CDR3: CASSPRQGKQYF. The CDR3 nucleotides are TGCGCCAGCAGCCCCCGACAGGGAAAGCAGTATTTT.

V gene TRBV5-1 combines with J gene TRBJ2-3; D remains ambiguous. The CDR3 length is 14 residues. Germline CDR1 SGHRS, CDR2 YFSETQ. V was clipped by 1 base and J by 0 bases, with 6 bases between them. The CDR3, as DNA: TGCGCCAGCAGCTTGCATGGGAGCACAGATACGCAGTATTTT. This encodes CASSLHGSTDTQYF.

CDR3 sequence (DNA): TGTGCCAGTAGTATACAGGGACACACTGAAGCTTTCTTT. This gives the protein CASSIQGHTEAFF. The rearrangement joins TRBV19 to TRBJ1-1, with D tentatively TRBD1 (5 bases). Germline assignment: CDR1 LNHDA and CDR2 SQIVND (reference sequence). The germline V and J ends were trimmed by 2 bases and 3 bases, with 7 bases remaining between them. This CDR3 comprises 13 residues.